Listed below are T cell receptor beta chains from one sample, sequenced in a study of T-cell reconstitution after alpha-beta-depleted transplantation in children. TCRdb fed the PCR reads into MiXCR, producing one record per CDR3 protein. This table has 900,000 or so distinct CDR3 sequences, approximately 15% appearing once. Sequencing was performed on PBMCs, mostly from graft donor cells, taken 360 days after TCRalphabeta/CD19-depleted stem cell transplant. The receptors originated from a male patient between 10 and 17 years old who had a stem cell transplant for acute lymphoblastic leukemia, so the T cells may come from the graft donor. Each CDR3 is given with its conserved first and last residue. Each record gives: CDR3 DNA, CDR3 protein, J gene, V gene, D gene, clone size. D genes are given only for firm matches. Clone sizes are given selectively: once, few, many, or a class where the clone is expanded.

CDR3nt: TGTGCCAGCAGTTCCCTTCTAAGACAAGAGACCCAGTACTTC
CDR3aa: CASSSLLRQETQYF
j_gene: TRBJ2-5
v_gene: TRBV27
d_gene: NA
abundance: NA

CDR3nt: TGTGCCAGCAGTGAACTTGACGGCCAAAACATTCAGTACTTC
CDR3aa: CASSELDGQNIQYF
j_gene: TRBJ2-4
v_gene: TRBV6-4
d_gene: NA
abundance: few

CDR3nt: TGCAGTGCTAGAGACACGGGAGGGCCGGATTTGGAGCAGTTCTTC
CDR3aa: CSARDTGGPDLEQFF
j_gene: TRBJ2-1
v_gene: TRBV20-1
d_gene: TRBD2
abundance: many

CDR3nt: TGTGCCAGCAGCCAAAATTCTGGGGGGCGATACACTGAAGCTTTCTTT
CDR3aa: CASSQNSGGRYTEAFF
j_gene: TRBJ1-1
v_gene: TRBV27
d_gene: NA
abundance: NA

CDR3nt: TGCAGTGCTAGAGACCCCAGGGGGAAAGATACGCAGTATTTT
CDR3aa: CSARDPRGKDTQYF
j_gene: TRBJ2-3
v_gene: TRBV20-1
d_gene: TRBD1
abundance: many

CDR3nt: TGTGCCAGCAGCGCGAACAGGGGACTCGTTTCGGAGACCCAGTACTTC
CDR3aa: CASSANRGLVSETQYF
j_gene: TRBJ2-5
v_gene: TRBV9
d_gene: NA
abundance: NA

CDR3nt: TGCGCCAGCAGTGCAATGGACTTCTCCTACGAGCAGTACTTC
CDR3aa: CASSAMDFSYEQYF
j_gene: TRBJ2-7
v_gene: TRBV4-1
d_gene: NA
abundance: NA

CDR3nt: TGTGCCAGCAGCCTCGGGAGTCCGGGTCAGCCCCAGCATTTT
CDR3aa: CASSLGSPGQPQHF
j_gene: TRBJ1-5
v_gene: TRBV3-1
d_gene: NA
abundance: few

CDR3nt: TGCGCCAGCAGCCTTCCCGGGACTGCTGCCGGGGCCCTCTACGAGCAGTACTTC
CDR3aa: CASSLPGTAAGALYEQYF
j_gene: TRBJ2-7
v_gene: TRBV4-1
d_gene: NA
abundance: NA

CDR3nt: TGCGCCAGCAGCCAACCCAACGGGCAGAGCTCCTACGAGCAGTACTTC
CDR3aa: CASSQPNGQSSYEQYF
j_gene: TRBJ2-7
v_gene: TRBV4-1
d_gene: NA
abundance: NA

CDR3nt: TGTGCCAGCAGACCAAGCGGGTACTACAATGAGCAGTTCTTC
CDR3aa: CASRPSGYYNEQFF
j_gene: TRBJ2-1
v_gene: TRBV12-3/TRBV12-4
d_gene: NA
abundance: NA

CDR3nt: TGTGCCAGCAGTGCACGCAGGGATCTGGGTTCACCCCTCCACTTT
CDR3aa: CASSARRDLGSPLHF
j_gene: TRBJ1-6
v_gene: TRBV6-1
d_gene: NA
abundance: NA

CDR3nt: TGCGCCAGCAGCCAAGGGGCCCTGGCGGGAGGGGACACCGGGGAGCTGTTTTTT
CDR3aa: CASSQGALAGGDTGELFF
j_gene: TRBJ2-2
v_gene: TRBV4-1
d_gene: TRBD2
abundance: NA

CDR3nt: TGCGCCAGCAGCTTGGGGGGCGGGTTGACTGAAGCTTTCTTT
CDR3aa: CASSLGGGLTEAFF
j_gene: TRBJ1-1
v_gene: TRBV5-1
d_gene: NA
abundance: few

CDR3nt: TGTGCCAGCAGCAAAGCCTTGGGGCCTGAGCTTTCCCCGCAGTACTTC
CDR3aa: CASSKALGPELSPQYF
j_gene: TRBJ2-7
v_gene: TRBV21-1
d_gene: NA
abundance: NA

CDR3nt: TGCAGTGTATCTTGGACTAGCGAGTACGAGCAGTACTTC
CDR3aa: CSVSWTSEYEQYF
j_gene: TRBJ2-7
v_gene: TRBV20-1
d_gene: TRBD2
abundance: NA

CDR3nt: TGTGCCAGCAGTTCCGGGGGCGGGGGCCACGAAAAACTGTTTTTT
CDR3aa: CASSSGGGGHEKLFF
j_gene: TRBJ1-4
v_gene: TRBV12-3/TRBV12-4
d_gene: NA
abundance: NA

CDR3nt: TGCGCCAGCAGCTTGATGGTGTCAGGGCGCTCCTACGAGCAGTACTTC
CDR3aa: CASSLMVSGRSYEQYF
j_gene: TRBJ2-7
v_gene: TRBV5-1
d_gene: NA
abundance: few

CDR3nt: TGTGCCAGCAGCGTGACCGGATTCTACGATACGCAGTATTTT
CDR3aa: CASSVTGFYDTQYF
j_gene: TRBJ2-3
v_gene: TRBV9
d_gene: NA
abundance: NA

CDR3nt: TGTGCCAGCACTCCCTTGCGGGGCACAGATACGCAGTATTTT
CDR3aa: CASTPLRGTDTQYF
j_gene: TRBJ2-3
v_gene: TRBV12-3/TRBV12-4
d_gene: NA
abundance: NA

CDR3nt: TGCAGTGCTAGAGAAGATGGACTAGCGGGAGGGACCGGGGAGCTGTTTTTT
CDR3aa: CSAREDGLAGGTGELFF
j_gene: TRBJ2-2
v_gene: TRBV20-1
d_gene: TRBD2
abundance: few

CDR3nt: TGTGCCAGCAGTACTCCCCGGACAGGGGGTCTTTACGAGCAGTACTTC
CDR3aa: CASSTPRTGGLYEQYF
j_gene: TRBJ2-7
v_gene: TRBV2
d_gene: TRBD1
abundance: many

CDR3nt: TGTGCCAGCAGAATGGTTCCGAGCTCCTACAATGAGCAGTTCTTC
CDR3aa: CASRMVPSSYNEQFF
j_gene: TRBJ2-1
v_gene: TRBV12-3/TRBV12-4
d_gene: NA
abundance: NA

CDR3nt: TGTGCCAGCAGTTTAGTGGTGGGACAGAATCAGCCCCAGCATTTT
CDR3aa: CASSLVVGQNQPQHF
j_gene: TRBJ1-5
v_gene: TRBV12-3/TRBV12-4
d_gene: TRBD1
abundance: NA

CDR3nt: TGCAGCGTTGAATGGACTAGCGGGAGTTCATACGAGCAGTACTTC
CDR3aa: CSVEWTSGSSYEQYF
j_gene: TRBJ2-7
v_gene: TRBV29-1
d_gene: TRBD2
abundance: NA

CDR3nt: TGTGCCAGCAGCGTAGGAGGGGGTGGAGGTAATGAGCAGTTCTTC
CDR3aa: CASSVGGGGGNEQFF
j_gene: TRBJ2-1
v_gene: TRBV9
d_gene: NA
abundance: few

CDR3nt: TGTGCCAGCAGCTTGAGGCTAGGGACTTTCGCCTACGAGCAGTACTTC
CDR3aa: CASSLRLGTFAYEQYF
j_gene: TRBJ2-7
v_gene: TRBV7-9
d_gene: NA
abundance: many

CDR3nt: TGTGCCAGCAGTTTATCCCCGGAAGGGTTGGATACGCAGTATTTT
CDR3aa: CASSLSPEGLDTQYF
j_gene: TRBJ2-3
v_gene: TRBV27
d_gene: NA
abundance: NA

CDR3nt: TGCGCCAGCAGCTTTCCAGCGGGGATTGGTGAGACCCAGTACTTC
CDR3aa: CASSFPAGIGETQYF
j_gene: TRBJ2-5
v_gene: TRBV5-1
d_gene: TRBD2
abundance: NA

CDR3nt: TGTGCCACCAGCAGAGATATTCCATTCTCCTACGAGCAGTACTTC
CDR3aa: CATSRDIPFSYEQYF
j_gene: TRBJ2-7
v_gene: TRBV15
d_gene: NA
abundance: NA

CDR3nt: TGTGCCAGCAGTTACCCCCGGGAGTCGGAGACCCAGTACTTC
CDR3aa: CASSYPRESETQYF
j_gene: TRBJ2-5
v_gene: TRBV6-5
d_gene: NA
abundance: NA

CDR3nt: TGTGCCAGTAGTCCCATGGGGACTACCTACAATGAGCAGTTCTTC
CDR3aa: CASSPMGTTYNEQFF
j_gene: TRBJ2-1
v_gene: TRBV19
d_gene: TRBD2
abundance: NA

CDR3nt: TGCGCCAGCTCCCCAGTCCCCGCGCTTGAGCAGTTCTTC
CDR3aa: CASSPVPALEQFF
j_gene: TRBJ2-1
v_gene: TRBV5-1
d_gene: NA
abundance: NA

CDR3nt: TGTGCCAGCAGTCTCCGACTAGCGGGAGGTCCAGATACGCAGTATTTT
CDR3aa: CASSLRLAGGPDTQYF
j_gene: TRBJ2-3
v_gene: TRBV12-3/TRBV12-4
d_gene: TRBD2
abundance: many

CDR3nt: TGTGCCAGCAGCAGAGGTGACCTGGAAACTAATGAAAAACTGTTTTTT
CDR3aa: CASSRGDLETNEKLFF
j_gene: TRBJ1-4
v_gene: TRBV5-8
d_gene: NA
abundance: few

CDR3nt: TGCGCCAGCAGCCAAGATGAGGCAGAATACGAGCAGTACTTC
CDR3aa: CASSQDEAEYEQYF
j_gene: TRBJ2-7
v_gene: TRBV4-1
d_gene: NA
abundance: NA

CDR3nt: TGTGCCAGCAGCTTCTATGTATCGGGAGTCGGGGCCGGGGAGCTGTTTTTT
CDR3aa: CASSFYVSGVGAGELFF
j_gene: TRBJ2-2
v_gene: TRBV7-9
d_gene: NA
abundance: few

CDR3nt: TGCAGCGCCCGGGGACGCAGGAATGAAAAACTGTTTTTT
CDR3aa: CSARGRRNEKLFF
j_gene: TRBJ1-4
v_gene: TRBV29-1
d_gene: NA
abundance: few

CDR3nt: TGTGCCATTGGGACAGAGAACACTGAAGCTTTCTTT
CDR3aa: CAIGTENTEAFF
j_gene: TRBJ1-1
v_gene: TRBV7-9
d_gene: TRBD1
abundance: NA

CDR3nt: TGTGCCAGCAGCGTAGGTGGAAGTGTGAACACTGAAGCTTTCTTT
CDR3aa: CASSVGGSVNTEAFF
j_gene: TRBJ1-1
v_gene: TRBV9
d_gene: NA
abundance: few

CDR3nt: TGTGCCAGTAGTATAGCCGGGCTCAATGAGCAGTTCTTC
CDR3aa: CASSIAGLNEQFF
j_gene: TRBJ2-1
v_gene: TRBV19
d_gene: NA
abundance: NA

CDR3nt: TGTGCCTGGATTGCGGGAGCCAAGGATACGCAGTATTTT
CDR3aa: CAWIAGAKDTQYF
j_gene: TRBJ2-3
v_gene: TRBV30
d_gene: TRBD2
abundance: NA

CDR3nt: TGCGCCAGCAGTAGGAGTAGCGTCCTCCAAGAGACCCAGTACTTC
CDR3aa: CASSRSSVLQETQYF
j_gene: TRBJ2-5
v_gene: TRBV5-1
d_gene: NA
abundance: NA

CDR3nt: TGCAGTGCCCCGAGCGGGAGCACAGATACGCAGTATTTT
CDR3aa: CSAPSGSTDTQYF
j_gene: TRBJ2-3
v_gene: TRBV20-1
d_gene: NA
abundance: NA

CDR3nt: TGCAGTGCTATTAGCGGGATCTACAATGAGCAGTTCTTC
CDR3aa: CSAISGIYNEQFF
j_gene: TRBJ2-1
v_gene: TRBV20-1
d_gene: TRBD2
abundance: few

CDR3nt: TGTGCCAGCAGACACCCGGGACTAGCGGGAGGGCGACAATATGAGCAGTTCTTC
CDR3aa: CASRHPGLAGGRQYEQFF
j_gene: TRBJ2-1
v_gene: TRBV6-2/TRBV6-3
d_gene: TRBD2
abundance: few

CDR3nt: TGTGCCAGCAGCCAAGATTTACCCGGACTAGCGTATGAGCAGTACTTC
CDR3aa: CASSQDLPGLAYEQYF
j_gene: TRBJ2-7
v_gene: TRBV3-1
d_gene: TRBD2
abundance: NA

CDR3nt: TGTGCCAGCAGCTTATGGTTCGCTAGCGGGAGGGCCGTAGTTGGTGAGCAGTTCTTC
CDR3aa: CASSLWFASGRAVVGEQFF
j_gene: TRBJ2-1
v_gene: TRBV11-2
d_gene: TRBD2
abundance: many

CDR3nt: TGTGCCAGCAGTTTCGAGGGACTAGTAGGAACCTACGAGCAGTACTTC
CDR3aa: CASSFEGLVGTYEQYF
j_gene: TRBJ2-7
v_gene: TRBV28
d_gene: TRBD2
abundance: few

CDR3nt: TGCAGTGCTCCCCGCAGGGGGCGTGATGGCTACACCTTC
CDR3aa: CSAPRRGRDGYTF
j_gene: TRBJ1-2
v_gene: TRBV20-1
d_gene: TRBD1
abundance: NA

CDR3nt: TGCAGCGTAGAAAGGCCGGGACATAGAAGCAATCAGCCCCAGCATTTT
CDR3aa: CSVERPGHRSNQPQHF
j_gene: TRBJ1-5
v_gene: TRBV29-1
d_gene: NA
abundance: few

CDR3nt: TGTGCCAGCTCACCGTTGGGACAGACCCGAACTAATGAAAAACTGTTTTTT
CDR3aa: CASSPLGQTRTNEKLFF
j_gene: TRBJ1-4
v_gene: TRBV18
d_gene: TRBD1
abundance: NA

CDR3nt: TGTGCCAGCAGGCTATGGGGGCATCCTAGCGGCCGACTGGAGCAGTACTTC
CDR3aa: CASRLWGHPSGRLEQYF
j_gene: TRBJ2-7
v_gene: TRBV27
d_gene: NA
abundance: few

CDR3nt: TGTGCCAGCAGCTTAGTCCACCCCCGGGCTAGCGGGAGACAACTCACAGATACGCAGTATTTT
CDR3aa: CASSLVHPRASGRQLTDTQYF
j_gene: TRBJ2-3
v_gene: TRBV11-2
d_gene: TRBD2
abundance: few

CDR3nt: TGCGCCAGCAGCTTAGGCTGGGGAGAAAAACTGTTTTTT
CDR3aa: CASSLGWGEKLFF
j_gene: TRBJ1-4
v_gene: TRBV5-1
d_gene: NA
abundance: NA

CDR3nt: TGTGCCAGCAGCCTTCTAGCGGGAGGGCCGGAGGGCTCCTACGAGCAGTACTTC
CDR3aa: CASSLLAGGPEGSYEQYF
j_gene: TRBJ2-7
v_gene: TRBV27
d_gene: TRBD2
abundance: NA

CDR3nt: TGTGCCAGGAAGGCTAGGGGCTTTTCCTACGAGCAGTACTTC
CDR3aa: CARKARGFSYEQYF
j_gene: TRBJ2-7
v_gene: TRBV27
d_gene: NA
abundance: few

CDR3nt: TGCGCCAGCAGCTTGTGGGCGGGGGTCACCCAAGAGACCCAGTACTTC
CDR3aa: CASSLWAGVTQETQYF
j_gene: TRBJ2-5
v_gene: TRBV5-1
d_gene: TRBD2
abundance: NA

CDR3nt: TGTGCCAGCAGCAGCAGGACAGGGGCCCGCCAAGAGACCCAGTACTTC
CDR3aa: CASSSRTGARQETQYF
j_gene: TRBJ2-5
v_gene: TRBV7-9
d_gene: TRBD1
abundance: few

CDR3nt: TGTGCCACCAGCAGAGACACAGGGGCCGAGCAGTACTTC
CDR3aa: CATSRDTGAEQYF
j_gene: TRBJ2-7
v_gene: TRBV15
d_gene: TRBD1
abundance: NA